The present T cell receptor (beta chain) was sequenced within a study of cytomegalovirus exposure and HLA in healthy donors. Whole-study context: An earlier analysis found 120 million or so unique TCR beta sequences from about 190 million T cells.

Study-wide findings and caveats: Researchers catalogued approximately 170 TCR beta chains as cytomegalovirus-associated. Later on, an analysis tied around 17,000 TCR beta sequences to HLA alleles at 0.05 false discovery rate.

In regard to this clone: As yet, its antigen is unknown.

V was pared by 0 bases and J by 7 bases, with 5 bases of the junction left unmatched. Germline CDR1 reads SGHTA; CDR2 reads FQGNSA. CDR3 size: 16 residues. 60 Vbeta and 13 Jbeta primers were used in PCR. Generated by immunoSEQ multiplex PCR, the TCRdb table keeps only in-frame clones and is missing some. Among more than 80,000 clones listed, 65% to 85% were seen once. This sequence joins TRBV7-2 and TRBJ1-6, with 8 bases lining up with TRBD1. Sequencing was done on a sample of PBMCs. The origin of this receptor is a female donor in good health and CMV-seropositive. This CDR3 is CASSLAGQGGNSPLHF. The CDR3 nucleotides are TGTGCCAGCAGCTTAGCCGGACAGGGTGGGAATTCACCCCTCCACTTT.